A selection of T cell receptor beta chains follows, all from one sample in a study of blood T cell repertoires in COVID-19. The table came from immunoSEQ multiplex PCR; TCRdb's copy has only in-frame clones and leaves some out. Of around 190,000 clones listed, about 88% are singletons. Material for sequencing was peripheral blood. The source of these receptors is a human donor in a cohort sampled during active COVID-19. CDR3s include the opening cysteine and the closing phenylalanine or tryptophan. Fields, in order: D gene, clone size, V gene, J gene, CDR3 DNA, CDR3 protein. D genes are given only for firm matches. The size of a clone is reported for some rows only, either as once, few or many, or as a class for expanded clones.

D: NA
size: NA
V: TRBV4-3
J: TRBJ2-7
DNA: TGCGCCAGCAGCCAAGATTTGACAGTGCACTCCTACGAGCAGTACTTC
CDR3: CASSQDLTVHSYEQYF

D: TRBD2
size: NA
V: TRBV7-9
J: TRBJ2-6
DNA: TGTGCCAGCAGCTCCGGACTAGCGGGACGCTCTGGGGCCAACGTCCTGACTTTC
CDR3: CASSSGLAGRSGANVLTF

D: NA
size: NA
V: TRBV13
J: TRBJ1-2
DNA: TGTGCCAGCAGCTCCTGGGTTACACAGGACCCTATCTATGGCTACACCTTC
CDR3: CASSSWVTQDPIYGYTF

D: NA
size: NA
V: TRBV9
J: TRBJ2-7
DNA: TGTGCCAGCAGCGTAGCTGCGGGAACCTACGAGCAGTACTTC
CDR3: CASSVAAGTYEQYF

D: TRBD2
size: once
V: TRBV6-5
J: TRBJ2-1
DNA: TGTGCCAGCAGGGCTAGCGGGGGAAACTACAATGAGCAGTTCTTC
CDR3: CASRASGGNYNEQFF

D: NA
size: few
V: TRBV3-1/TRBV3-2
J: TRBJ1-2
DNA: TGTGCCAGCAGCCACCCTCGGACAGCGCCCGGATTATGGGATGGCTACACCTTC
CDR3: CASSHPRTAPGLWDGYTF

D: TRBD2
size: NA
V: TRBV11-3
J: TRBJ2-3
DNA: TGTGCCAGCAGCTCCGGGACTAGCGGGAGCACAGATACGCAGTATTTT
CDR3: CASSSGTSGSTDTQYF

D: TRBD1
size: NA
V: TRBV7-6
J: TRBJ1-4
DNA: TGTGCCAGCAGCTTAGGATCAGGGGGCGGGGGAACTAATGAAAAACTGTTTTTT
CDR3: CASSLGSGGGGTNEKLFF

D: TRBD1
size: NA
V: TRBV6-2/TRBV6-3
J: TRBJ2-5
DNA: TGTGCCAGCAGTTCACAGGGGACAAAGGAGACCCAGTACTTC
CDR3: CASSSQGTKETQYF

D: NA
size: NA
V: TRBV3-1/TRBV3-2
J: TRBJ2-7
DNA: TGTGCCAGCAGCCAAGTTCGGGGTTTGGGGGAGCAGTACTTC
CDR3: CASSQVRGLGEQYF

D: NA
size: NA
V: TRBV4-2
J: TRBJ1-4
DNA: TGTGCCAGCAGCCCAGACAGTGATGAAAAACTGTTTTTT
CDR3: CASSPDSDEKLFF

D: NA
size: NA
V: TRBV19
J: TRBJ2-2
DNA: TGTGCCAGTAGTGCAAGGGGGGGGAACACCGGGGAGCTGTTTTTT
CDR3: CASSARGGNTGELFF

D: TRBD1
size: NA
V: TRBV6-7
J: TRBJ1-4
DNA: TGTGCCAGCAGTTACTCGGGACAGGGTGAAAAACTGTTTTTT
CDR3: CASSYSGQGEKLFF

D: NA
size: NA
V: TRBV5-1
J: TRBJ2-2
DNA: TGCGCCAGCAGCTTAATCAGTACGAACACCGGGGAGCTGTTTTTT
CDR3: CASSLISTNTGELFF

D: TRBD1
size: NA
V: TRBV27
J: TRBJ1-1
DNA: TGTGCCAGCAGAGGACAGGGAGGGACTGAAGCTTTCTTT
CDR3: CASRGQGGTEAFF

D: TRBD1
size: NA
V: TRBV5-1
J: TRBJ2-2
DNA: TGCGCCAGTCAGAAGGGACAGGGTATTGTCGGGGAGCTGTTTTTT
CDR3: CASQKGQGIVGELFF

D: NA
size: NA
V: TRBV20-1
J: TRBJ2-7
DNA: TGCAGTGCTAGACTAGCCGGCGAGCAGTACTTC
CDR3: CSARLAGEQYF

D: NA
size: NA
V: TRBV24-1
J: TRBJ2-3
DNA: TGTGCCACCATGAGGGAACCCTACACAGATACGCAGTATTTT
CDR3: CATMREPYTDTQYF

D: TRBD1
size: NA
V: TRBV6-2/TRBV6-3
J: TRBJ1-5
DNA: TGTGCCAGCAGTAGGGACAGGGGGCTTGGCAATCAGCCCCAGCATTTT
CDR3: CASSRDRGLGNQPQHF

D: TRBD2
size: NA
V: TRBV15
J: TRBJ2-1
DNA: TGTGCCGTAAGGAAGGGGACTAGCGGGAGGACCTATGAGCAGTTCTTC
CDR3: CAVRKGTSGRTYEQFF

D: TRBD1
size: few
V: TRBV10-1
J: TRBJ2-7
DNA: TGCGCCAGCAACCCCGGGACAGGAGGGGAGCAGTACTTC
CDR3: CASNPGTGGEQYF

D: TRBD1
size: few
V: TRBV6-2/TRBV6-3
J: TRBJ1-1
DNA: TGTGCCAGCAGTTATGGACAGGGGAACACTGAAGCTTTCTTT
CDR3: CASSYGQGNTEAFF

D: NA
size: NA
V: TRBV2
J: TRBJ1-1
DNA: TGTGCCACTTCACAGGGCCTGAACACTGAAGCTTTCTTT
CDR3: CATSQGLNTEAFF

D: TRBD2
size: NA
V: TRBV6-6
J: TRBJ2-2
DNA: TGTGCCAGCAGCACCGGACTAGCGGGGGAGCTGTTTTTT
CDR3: CASSTGLAGELFF

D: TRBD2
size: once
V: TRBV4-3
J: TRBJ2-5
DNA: TGCGCCAGCAGCCAGGGCCCGGGAGGGACGGGAGAGACCCAGTACTTC
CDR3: CASSQGPGGTGETQYF

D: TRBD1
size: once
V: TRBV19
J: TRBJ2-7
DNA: TGTGCCAGTAGTACGGGACAGGGTATTCCCTACGAGCAGTACTTC
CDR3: CASSTGQGIPYEQYF

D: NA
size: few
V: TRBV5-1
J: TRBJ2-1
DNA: TGCGCCAGCAGCTTGGGGAGTTCCAACTATTACAATGAGCAGTTCTTC
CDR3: CASSLGSSNYYNEQFF

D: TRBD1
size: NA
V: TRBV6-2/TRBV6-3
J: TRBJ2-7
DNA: TGTGCCAGCAGTCTTCGGGACAGATACGAGCAGTACTTC
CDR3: CASSLRDRYEQYF

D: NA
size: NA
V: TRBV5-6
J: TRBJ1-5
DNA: TGTGCCAGCAGCTTGGCGGGGGGCAGGCCCAGATCTCAGCCCCAGCATTTT
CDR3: CASSLAGGRPRSQPQHF

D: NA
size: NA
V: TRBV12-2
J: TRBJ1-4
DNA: TGTGCAAGTCGCACCCGACAGGTGAACCGTCATCTTAATGAAAAACTGTTTTTT
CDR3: CASRTRQVNRHLNEKLFF

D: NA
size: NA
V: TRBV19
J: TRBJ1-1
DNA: TGTGCCAGTAGTATTGGGCGAGGGACTGAAGCTTTCTTT
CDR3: CASSIGRGTEAFF

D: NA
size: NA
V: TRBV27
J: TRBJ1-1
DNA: TGTGCCAGCAGCCCAGGGGCTAGGAACACTGAAGCTTTCTTT
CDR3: CASSPGARNTEAFF

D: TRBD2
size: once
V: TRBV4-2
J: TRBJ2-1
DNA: TGTGCCAGCAGCCAAGAACTGGCAGCGGGAGAGGGCAATGAGCAGTTCTTC
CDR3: CASSQELAAGEGNEQFF

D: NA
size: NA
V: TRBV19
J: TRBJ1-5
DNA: TGTGCCAGTAGTATACCCGGGGGGCTCGGCAATCAGCCCCAGCATTTT
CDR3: CASSIPGGLGNQPQHF

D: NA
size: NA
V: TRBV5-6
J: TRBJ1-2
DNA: TGTGCCAGCAGCTTGGTTGCAGGGATCGACTATGGCTACACCTTC
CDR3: CASSLVAGIDYGYTF

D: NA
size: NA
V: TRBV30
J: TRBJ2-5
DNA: TGTGCCTGGAGTGCCCCTCTGGCAGGGGCAAGGGAGACCCAGTACTTC
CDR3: CAWSAPLAGARETQYF

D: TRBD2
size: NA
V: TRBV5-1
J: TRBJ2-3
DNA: TGCGCCAGCAGCTTCCCCCTCGGGGGGACCACAGATACGCAGTATTTT
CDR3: CASSFPLGGTTDTQYF

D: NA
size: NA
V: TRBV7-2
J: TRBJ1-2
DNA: TGTGCCAGCAGCCCCGTGGGGGCGAAATGGGGCTACACCTTC
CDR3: CASSPVGAKWGYTF

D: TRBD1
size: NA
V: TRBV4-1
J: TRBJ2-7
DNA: TGCGCCAGCAGCCAAGATTATGGGACAGGGGGCGACGAGCAGTACTTC
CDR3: CASSQDYGTGGDEQYF

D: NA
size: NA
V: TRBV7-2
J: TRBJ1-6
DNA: TGTGCCAGCAGCTTATATAGCCTTTCACTTAATTCACCCCTCCACTTT
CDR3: CASSLYSLSLNSPLHF